One and the same sample provided the 25 T cell receptor beta chains below, sequenced in a study of CD8+CD57+ T cells in acquired aplastic anemia. For CDR3 and TCR beta VDJ profiling, genomic DNA was the template used. TCRdb called the reads again in MiXCR, with one record for every CDR3 protein. The sample has fewer than 200,000 distinct CDR3 sequences; around 60% are singletons. The sample was sorted CD4+, CD8+, or CD8+CD57+ T cells (not recorded which) from PBMCs. The receptors stem from a human donor in good health.

This clonotype was counted between two and nine times. V and J are TRBV7-3 and TRBJ2-2; D might be TRBD2 (5 bases). The CDR3 totals 12 residues. Trimming took 5 bases from V and 9 from J, leaving 10 bases between them. Germline-derived CDR1 and CDR2 are SGHTA and FQGTGA. The CDR3 coding sequence is TGTGCCAGCAGCGGTGGAGGTCGGGAGCTGTTTTTT. It codes for CASSGGGRELFF.

V gene TRBV7-9 combines with J gene TRBJ1-6, with D hard to call. This CDR3 contains 14 residues. Trimming stripped 8 bases from V and 0 bases from J, with 8 bases between. Germline CDR1 and CDR2: SEHNR and FQNEAQ (reference sequence). In nucleotides, the CDR3 is TGTGCCAGCGCCAGGAGCTCCTATAATTCACCCCTCCACTTT. It yields the protein CASARSSYNSPLHF.

There are a few counts of this clonotype. V and J are TRBV6-4 and TRBJ2-7; 9 nucleotides align to TRBD1. From germline, CDR1 is MRHNA and CDR2 SNTAGT. The CDR3 loop spans 13 amino acids. V dropped 6 bases and J dropped 4; count of bases not matched to a gene: 4. The CDR3 DNA reads TGTGCCAGCAGAAGGGACAGGGAATACGAGCAGTACTTC. It codes for CASRRDREYEQYF.

This clonotype appeared many times. The V and J genes are TRBV20-1 and TRBJ2-7, with TRBD1 as a possible D gene (5 bases). CDR1 and CDR2 from the germline V gene are DFQATT and SNEGSKA (reference sequence). The V end was cut by 6 bases, the J end by 5 bases, with 17 bases between. CDR3 length: 13 amino acids. As DNA, the CDR3 is TGCAGTGCGACGGCGACACAGGTGGACGAGCAGTACTTC. This sequence encodes CSATATQVDEQYF.

The chain uses TRBV6-5 and TRBJ2-1; D may be TRBD1 or TRBD2 (5 bases each). The CDR3 totals 15 residues. Trimming cost V 4 bases and J 5 bases, with 15 bases left between them. The germline V gene has CDR1 MNHEY and CDR2 SVGAGI. Here the CDR3 reads CASSLYGAGDNEQFF. CDR3 DNA sequence: TGTGCCAGCAGTTTATACGGGGCAGGAGACAATGAGCAGTTCTTC.

The rearrangement uses TRBV20-1 and TRBJ2-7; 12 nucleotides match TRBD2. In germline, CDR1 is DFQATT, CDR2 SNEGSKA (reference sequence). The CDR3 sequence is 16 residues long. After removal of 4 bases from V and 0 bases from J, the junction contained 7 bases not matched to a gene. The CDR3 region has the DNA TGCAGTGCTACGATCACTAGCGGGAGGAACTCCTACGAGCAGTACTTC. Amino acids: CSATITSGRNSYEQYF.

V usage is TRBV20-1 and J usage is TRBJ2-5; TRBD2 might be the D (6 bases). Germline lookup yields CDR1 DFQATT and CDR2 SNEGSKA (reference sequence). The V end lost 6 bases, the J end lost 0 bases, and 11 bases lay between the germline ends. This CDR3 contains 13 residues. The CDR3 DNA reads TGCAGTGCGCCGGGAGTGGACCAAGAGACCCAGTACTTC. Its translation: CSAPGVDQETQYF.

The chain couples TRBV9 to TRBJ1-1; D gene ambiguous. CDR3 length equals 12 residues. The V gene's germline CDR1 is SGDLS and CDR2 YYNGEE. The ends were cut back, 4 bases at V and 5 bases at J, with 9 bases in the middle. The CDR3 sequence is CASSFGDTEAFF. CDR3 DNA: TGTGCCAGCAGCTTCGGGGATACTGAAGCTTTCTTT.

This clonotype was seen only a few times. The rearrangement uses TRBV30 and TRBJ2-7; the D gene is possibly TRBD2 (6 bases). The germline gives CDR1 GTSNPN, CDR2 SVGIG (reference sequence). Trimming pared 2 bases from V and 6 bases from J, leaving 17 bases between. This CDR3 has 14 residues. CDR3 sequence: CAWSTNGSTLEQYF. CDR3 nucleotide sequence: TGTGCCTGGAGTACGAACGGGAGTACCCTCGAGCAGTACTTC. Full variable domain (rest looked up from reference TRBV30 and TRBJ2-7): SQTIHQWPATLVQPVGSPLSLECTVEGTSNPNLYWYRQAAGRGLQLLFYSVGIGQISSEVPQNLSASRPQDRQFILSSKKLLLSDSGFYLCAWSTNGSTLEQYFGPGTRLTVT.

The V call is TRBV29-1, the J call TRBJ2-7; 7 bases are a match to TRBD1. This CDR3 is built from 13 residues. V trimming: 3 bases; J trimming: 6 bases; junction bases outside the gene matches: 8. Germline CDR1 is SQVTM and CDR2 is ANQGSEA. CDR3 loop: CSVEKQGQPEQYF. For the CDR3, the DNA is TGCAGCGTTGAGAAACAGGGGCAACCCGAGCAGTACTTC.

The chain uses TRBV7-9 and TRBJ1-5; 10 bases align to TRBD1. CDR1 SEHNR and CDR2 FQNEAQ come from the germline V gene (reference sequence). The length of the CDR3 is 17 residues. Trimming cost V 5 bases and J 3 bases; bases outside gene matches: 10. Written as DNA, the CDR3 is TGTGCCAGCAGCCCGACCGGGACAGGGGCACCCAATCAGCCCCAGCATTTT. This sequence encodes CASSPTGTGAPNQPQHF.

CDR3 DNA: TGTGCCAGCAGCCAAGGTGTTGGGGGCGATACGCAGTATTTT. Residues: CASSQGVGGDTQYF. The chain uses TRBV4-2 and TRBJ2-3; a possible D gene is TRBD1 (6 bases). Trimming left V 1 base short and J 6 bases short, with 11 bases between. CDR3 length equals 14 residues. The V gene's germline CDR1 is LGHNA and CDR2 YNFKEQ.

The CDR3 sequence: CASSWTSRYEQYF. DNA of the CDR3: TGTGCCAGCAGTTGGACTAGCAGGTACGAGCAGTACTTC. This rearrangement joins TRBV12-5 to TRBJ2-7, with 8 bases that match TRBD2. The CDR3 covers 13 residues. Per the germline V gene, CDR1 is LGHNT and CDR2 is FRNRAP.

This chain joins TRBV6-1 and TRBJ1-1; maybe TRBD1 (6 bases). V shed 5 bases and J shed 2 bases, with 18 bases lying between them. Germline V gene data show CDR1 as MNHNS and CDR2 as SASEGT. The CDR3 sequence is 16 residues long. The CDR3 region has the DNA TGTGCCAGCAGTAACCCCCCGGCAGGGGAAAACACTGAAGCTTTCTTT. This encodes CASSNPPAGENTEAFF.

The chain combines TRBV20-1 with TRBJ2-7, with D perhaps matching TRBD1 (6 bases). The V end lost 4 bases, the J end lost 5 bases, and 15 bases lay between the germline ends. This CDR3 has 13 amino acids. In germline, CDR1 is DFQATT, CDR2 SNEGSKA (reference sequence). The CDR3 nucleotides read TGCAGTGCTACACAGGGAAGTCAGAACGAGCAGTACTTC. This gives the protein CSATQGSQNEQYF.

The CDR3 nucleotides are TGTGCCAGCAGTGCCCGGACAGGGCCGAACACTGAAGCTTTCTTT. This translates into CASSARTGPNTEAFF. The chain has TRBV6-4 and TRBJ1-1; 8 bases match TRBD1. With V trimmed by 4 bases and J by 1 base, 5 bases remained unmatched. Germline V gene data show CDR1 as MRHNA and CDR2 as SNTAGT. The CDR3 has 15 amino acids.

This clonotype has ten or more counts. V gene TRBV29-1 combines with J gene TRBJ2-7, with 7 bases that match TRBD1. Trimming removed 5 bases from V and 1 base from J; junction bases left unmatched: 5. The germline V gene has CDR1 SQVTM and CDR2 ANQGSEA. The CDR3 is made up of 13 amino acids. The CDR3 DNA reads TGCAGCGTTCCAGGGACAGAATCCTACGAGCAGTACTTC. This translates into CSVPGTESYEQYF.

The chain is built from TRBV12-3 or TRBV12-4 and TRBJ1-1; the D gene is possibly TRBD1 (6 bases). Between the trimmed V and J ends, which lost 5 bases and 1 base, there was a span of 11 bases. The CDR3 has 14 residues. For the CDR3, the DNA is TGTGCCAGCAGTGGCGGACAGAAGAACACTGAAGCTTTCTTT. Its protein product is CASSGGQKNTEAFF.

A remark on this clonotype: A junction end diverges from the germline sequence, so it may reflect a read error. This chain joins TRBV10-1 and TRBJ2-3; TRBD2 is a possible D gene (6 bases). The CDR3 has 13 residues. Germline V gives CDR1 WNHNN, CDR2 SYGVQD (reference sequence). CDR3 nucleotides: TGCGCCAGCAGTGTCTCGGGAGAGGATACACAGTATTTT. Its translation is CASSVSGEDTQYF.

CDR3 DNA sequence: TGTGCCAGCAGCGGTCGGGGGCAGGTCACCAATTCACCCCTCCACTTT. Encoded protein: CASSGRGQVTNSPLHF. The genes are TRBV9 and TRBJ1-6; D perhaps matches TRBD1 (6 bases). CDR1 and CDR2 from the germline V gene are SGDLS and YYNGEE. This CDR3 spans 16 amino acids. Trimming stripped 3 bases from V and 7 bases from J, with 17 bases between. The variable domain in full, with the rest retrieved from reference TRBV9 and TRBJ1-6, is DSGVTQTPKHLITATGQRVTLRCSPRSGDLSVYWYQQSLDQGLQFLIQYYNGEERAKGNILERFSAQQFPDLHSELNLSSLELGDSALYFCASSGRGQVTNSPLHFGNGTRLTVT.

In this sample, this clonotype turned up once. This chain links TRBV29-1 with TRBJ2-5; unclear D gene. The CDR3 sequence is 13 residues long. Germline CDR1 and CDR2: SQVTM and ANQGSEA. This chain's CDR3 is CSAPVGVGETQYF. Here the CDR3 DNA reads TGCAGTGCCCCAGTCGGCGTCGGAGAGACCCAGTACTTC.

The genes are TRBV7-8 and TRBJ2-7; D ambiguous. The germline V gene has CDR1 SGHVS and CDR2 FQNEAQ. This CDR3 has 14 residues. V lost 0 bases and J lost 1, with 7 bases in between. CDR3 residues: CASSLAHKSYEQYF. CDR3 nucleotide sequence: TGTGCCAGCAGCTTAGCTCACAAGTCCTACGAGCAGTACTTC.

This clonotype was counted a few times. V gene TRBV27 combines with J gene TRBJ2-2; 10 bases agree with TRBD2. The CDR3 length is 16 residues. The trim removed 5 bases at V and 0 bases at J, leaving 3 bases unmatched. CDR1 and CDR2 from the germline V gene are MNHEY and SMNVEV (reference sequence). The CDR3 spells CASSPTSGTNTGELFF. The CDR3 coding sequence is TGTGCCAGCAGTCCAACTAGCGGGACGAACACCGGGGAGCTGTTTTTT.

The table lists this clonotype with a few counts. The V call is TRBV20-1, the J call TRBJ2-3; a weak D match, TRBD2 (6 bases). The V gene lost 0 bases and the J gene lost 6 bases, with 22 bases spanning the gap. The CDR3 runs to 17 residues. Per germline, CDR1 DFQATT and CDR2 SNEGSKA (reference sequence). CDR3 in DNA: TGCAGTGCTAGAGATGGCTGGGAGGACTCCCTGGCCGATACGCAGTATTTT. As protein: CSARDGWEDSLADTQYF.

The chain carries TRBV20-1 and TRBJ2-1; possible D gene TRBD2, 6 bases. The germline gives CDR1 DFQATT, CDR2 SNEGSKA (reference sequence). Trimming removed 6 bases at V and 9 bases at J, with 18 bases between. The CDR3 runs to 13 residues. The CDR3 DNA follows: TGCAGTGCCAACTCCGCGGGAATGGGTGAGCAGTTCTTC. This encodes CSANSAGMGEQFF.